Below, 18 T cell receptor beta chains from the same sample are listed, as sequenced in a study of blood T cell repertoires in COVID-19. Using immunoSEQ multiplex PCR, the repertoire was profiled, and TCRdb retains in-frame clones only, with some absent. This table has about 77,000 clones, approximately 90% appearing once. The sequencing sample was made of peripheral blood. These receptors were taken from a woman aged 80 or older with acute or convalescent COVID-19.

DNA of the CDR3: TGCGCCAGCAGCTTGGACCCGGCCGGGTCTGGAAACACCATATATTTT. Translation: CASSLDPAGSGNTIYF. The chain employs TRBV5-1 and TRBJ1-3; no clear D gene. V shed 0 bases and J shed 1 base, with 11 bases lying between them. The CDR3 runs to 16 residues. Per the germline V gene, CDR1 is SGHRS and CDR2 is YFSETQ.

V gene TRBV15 combines with J gene TRBJ2-7; D remains ambiguous. Germline CDR1 is LNHNV and CDR2 is YYDKDF (reference sequence). V lost 0 bases and J lost 2, with 11 bases in between. This CDR3 region has 15 residues. The CDR3 loop is CATSRDAERPYEQYF. In nucleotides, the CDR3 is TGTGCCACCAGCAGAGATGCGGAACGCCCCTACGAGCAGTACTTC.

This chain links TRBV7-2 with TRBJ2-3; 14 bases map to TRBD2. Looked up from germline, CDR1 is SGHTA and CDR2 is FQGNSA. J gave up 5 bases and V 3 bases, and 7 bases lay outside the gene matches. The length of the CDR3 is 17 residues. The CDR3 DNA is TGTGCCAGCAGCTTGACTAGCGGGGGGGCGTGGAGAGATACGCAGTATTTT. Translating gives CASSLTSGGAWRDTQYF.

The chain is built from TRBV3-1 (or the pseudogene TRBV3-2) and TRBJ2-7; the D gene is possibly TRBD1 (5 bases). The V gene lost 2 bases and the J gene lost 0 bases, with 26 bases spanning the gap. There are 20 residues in the CDR3. Looked up from germline, CDR1 is LGHDT and CDR2 is YNNKEL (reference sequence). The CDR3 sequence: CASSQSLSSVGAVYSYEQYF. The CDR3 DNA reads TGTGCCAGCAGCCAAAGTTTGTCGTCGGTAGGGGCGGTATACTCCTACGAGCAGTACTTC.

The chain joins TRBV11-3 to TRBJ2-7; 10 bases match TRBD2. Unmatched junction bases numbered 7, after V lost 6 bases and J lost 2 bases. The length of the CDR3 is 15 residues. Germline CDR1 is SGHNT and CDR2 is YENEEA. The CDR3 nucleotides are TGTGCCAGCAGTCAAGGGAGCGGGGGGGCCTACGAGCAGTACTTC. Translation: CASSQGSGGAYEQYF.

This chain links TRBV6-5 with TRBJ2-2; perhaps TRBD1 as D (5 bases). The length of the CDR3 is 16 residues. Germline V gives CDR1 MNHEY, CDR2 SVGAGI. Trimming removed 0 bases at V and 7 bases at J, with 15 bases between. The chain's CDR3 is CASSYSSAMQGGELFF. The CDR3 DNA sequence: TGTGCCAGCAGTTACTCGAGCGCTATGCAGGGCGGGGAGCTGTTTTTT.

This chain uses TRBV19 with TRBJ1-1; D not resolved. The CDR3 is made up of 13 amino acids. V was shortened by 6 bases and J by 0 bases, with 8 bases between the two germline ends. CDR1 is LNHDA, CDR2 SQIVND, per germline (reference sequence). The CDR3 sequence is CASRSEMNTEAFF. The DNA of the CDR3 is TGTGCCAGTAGAAGTGAGATGAACACTGAAGCTTTCTTT.

The chain joins TRBV30 to TRBJ2-6; tentative D call: TRBD2 (5 bases). The CDR3 loop spans 15 amino acids. Per the germline V gene, CDR1 is GTSNPN and CDR2 is SVGIG (reference sequence). The V gene lost 3 bases and the J gene lost 2 bases, with 11 bases spanning the gap. CDR3 sequence (DNA): TGTGCCTGGAGCGAACCGGGAACTGGGGCCAACGTCCTGACTTTC. It encodes CAWSEPGTGANVLTF. The full variable domain, with the rest looked up from reference TRBV30 and TRBJ2-6, is SQTIHQWPATLVQPVGSPLSLECTVEGTSNPNLYWYRQAAGRGLQLLFYSVGIGQISSEVPQNLSASRPQDRQFILSSKKLLLSDSGFYLCAWSEPGTGANVLTFGAGSRLTVL.

The gene calls are TRBV5-1 and TRBJ2-5; TRBD2 agrees at 15 bases. Germline V gives CDR1 SGHRS, CDR2 YFSETQ. V shed 4 bases, J shed 5 bases, and the junction held 3 bases outside the gene matches. This CDR3 contains 15 residues. The CDR3 coding sequence is TGCGCCAGCAGCGGACTAGCGGGGGGGCCGGAGACCCAGTACTTC. Amino acids: CASSGLAGGPETQYF.

This clone was observed once. This chain links TRBV3-1 (or the pseudogene TRBV3-2) with TRBJ2-2; maybe TRBD2 (6 bases). Looked up from germline, CDR1 is LGHDT and CDR2 is YNNKEL (reference sequence). This CDR3 contains 14 residues. The V end lost 6 bases, the J end lost 7 bases, and 15 bases lay between the germline ends. The CDR3 sequence is CASSSHGGGGELFF. The CDR3 bases are TGTGCCAGCAGTTCACACGGGGGTGGCGGGGAGCTGTTTTTT.

The V gene is TRBV28, the J gene TRBJ1-1; D unresolved. Per the germline V gene, CDR1 is MDHEN and CDR2 is SYDVKM. The CDR3 runs to 12 residues. V was pared by 1 base and J by 5 bases, with 5 bases between. CDR3 sequence reads: CASSLSTTEAFF. The CDR3 DNA is TGTGCCAGCAGTTTATCCACAACTGAAGCTTTCTTT.

The V call is TRBV18, the J call TRBJ1-1; TRBD1 agrees at 8 bases. CDR1 is KGHSH and CDR2 is LQKENI in the germline V gene. With 4 bases clipped from V and 0 bases from J, the junction kept 4 bases outside the gene matches. This CDR3 spans 15 amino acids. CDR3 sequence: CASSLLTGVNTEAFF. The CDR3 DNA is TGTGCCAGCTCACTCCTGACAGGGGTGAACACTGAAGCTTTCTTT. The whole variable domain, filled in from reference TRBV18 and TRBJ1-1, reads NAGVMQNPRHLVRRRGQEARLRCSPMKGHSHVYWYRQLPEEGLKFMVYLQKENIIDESGMPKERFSAEFPKEGPSILRIQQVVRGDSAAYFCASSLLTGVNTEAFFGQGTRLTVV.

This sequence joins TRBV25-1 and TRBJ1-2; TRBD1 agrees at 10 bases. The CDR3 sequence is 14 residues long. CDR1 and CDR2 (germline): MGHDK, SYGVNS. V gave up 3 bases and J gave up 7 bases; unmatched junction bases: 5. In DNA form, the CDR3 reads TGTGCCAGCAGTGACCAGGGACAGGGGTCTGGCTACACCTTC. Its protein is CASSDQGQGSGYTF.

The V call is TRBV27, the J call TRBJ1-2, with D uncertain. CDR3 length equals 11 residues. V was pared by 7 bases and J by 3 bases, with 6 bases between. The germline V gene has CDR1 MNHEY and CDR2 SMNVEV (reference sequence). This chain's CDR3 is CASMGDYGYTF. The CDR3 DNA follows: TGTGCCAGCATGGGAGACTATGGCTACACCTTC.

The chain couples TRBV11-2 to TRBJ1-3; TRBD1 agrees at 8 bases. CDR1 SGHAT and CDR2 FQNNGV come from the germline V gene. The CDR3 spans 14 residues. With 5 bases clipped from V and 3 bases from J, the junction kept 3 bases outside the gene matches. The CDR3: CASSQQGGGNTIYF. In nucleotides, the CDR3 is TGTGCCAGCAGCCAACAGGGGGGTGGAAACACCATATATTTT.

The chain's CDR3 is CASWSRGLLNTEAFF. The CDR3 nucleotides read TGTGCCAGCTGGTCGAGGGGACTCCTGAACACTGAAGCTTTCTTT. This chain uses TRBV19 with TRBJ1-1, with D possibly TRBD1 on 5 matching bases. V lost 9 bases, J lost 0 bases, and 17 bases lay in between. Looked up from germline, CDR1 is LNHDA and CDR2 is SQIVND (reference sequence). This CDR3 comprises 15 residues.

The chain employs TRBV30 and TRBJ1-2; 11 bases agree with TRBD1. The V segment lost 1 base and the J segment 8 bases; nucleotides outside the gene matches: 3. The CDR3 extends over 13 amino acids. The germline V gene has CDR1 GTSNPN and CDR2 SVGIG (reference sequence). CDR3 bases: TGTGCCTGGAGTGCGGGACAGGGGGTAGGCTACACCTTC. Its protein is CAWSAGQGVGYTF.

The DNA of the CDR3 is TGTGCCAGCAGCGTAGGGGGACAGGCCTATGGCTACACCTTC. It yields the protein CASSVGGQAYGYTF. The V call is TRBV9, the J call TRBJ1-2, with 8 positions matching TRBD1. J gave up 4 bases and V 0 bases, and 2 bases lay outside the gene matches. Germline V gives CDR1 SGDLS, CDR2 YYNGEE. The CDR3 spans 14 residues. Filled out from reference TRBV9 and TRBJ1-2, the complete variable domain reads DSGVTQTPKHLITATGQRVTLRCSPRSGDLSVYWYQQSLDQGLQFLIQYYNGEERAKGNILERFSAQQFPDLHSELNLSSLELGDSALYFCASSVGGQAYGYTFGSGTRLTVV.